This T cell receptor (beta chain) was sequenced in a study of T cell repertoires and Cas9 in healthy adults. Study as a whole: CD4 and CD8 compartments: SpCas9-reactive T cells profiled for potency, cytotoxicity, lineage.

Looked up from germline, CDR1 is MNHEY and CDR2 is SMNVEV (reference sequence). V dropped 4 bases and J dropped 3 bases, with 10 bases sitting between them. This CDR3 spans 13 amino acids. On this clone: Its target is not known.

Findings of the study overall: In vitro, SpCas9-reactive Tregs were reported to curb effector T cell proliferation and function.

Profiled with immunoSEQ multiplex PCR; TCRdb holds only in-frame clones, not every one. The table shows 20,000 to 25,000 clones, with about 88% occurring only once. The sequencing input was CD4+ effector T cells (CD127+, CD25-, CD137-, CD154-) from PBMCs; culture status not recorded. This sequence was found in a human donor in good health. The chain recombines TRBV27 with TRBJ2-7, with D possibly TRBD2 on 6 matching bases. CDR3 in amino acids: CASSWRGGYEQYF. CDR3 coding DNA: TGTGCCAGCAGTTGGCGGGGTGGCTACGAGCAGTACTTC.